One sample yielded the 14 T cell receptor beta chains listed below, sequenced in a study of PD-1 blockade in mismatch repair-deficient tumors. The repertoire was sequenced with immunoSEQ multiplex PCR; TCRdb's copy has only in-frame clones and lacks some. The sample includes just over 25,000 clones, approximately 84% of them seen just once. The sample consisted of PBMCs, taken before pembrolizumab treatment. Every receptor here comes from an adult with mismatch repair-deficient cancer.

This clone was counted once. The genes are TRBV7-2 and TRBJ2-7; tentatively, D is TRBD2 (6 bases). This CDR3 contains 15 residues. The V gene lost 1 base and the J gene lost 0 bases, with 10 bases spanning the gap. From germline, CDR1 is SGHTA and CDR2 FQGNSA. CDR3 region: CASSLVASDSYEQYF. DNA of the CDR3: TGTGCCAGCAGCTTAGTGGCTAGCGACTCCTACGAGCAGTACTTC.

The gene calls are TRBV18 and TRBJ2-1; TRBD2 agrees at 12 bases. Germline assignment: CDR1 KGHSH and CDR2 LQKENI. J gave up 3 bases and V 3 bases, and 3 bases lay outside the gene matches. This CDR3 spans 16 amino acids. CDR3 residues: CASSPWTSGIYNEQFF. The CDR3 region has the DNA TGTGCCAGCTCACCTTGGACTAGCGGGATCTACAATGAGCAGTTCTTC.

V and J are TRBV5-8 and TRBJ1-2; D is ambiguous. The germline V and J ends were trimmed by 1 base and 0 bases, with 7 bases remaining between them. This CDR3 is built from 14 residues. Per germline, CDR1 SGHTS and CDR2 YDEGEE. CDR3 DNA: TGTGCCAGCAGCTTGTCGGGAACTAACTATGGCTACACCTTC. As protein: CASSLSGTNYGYTF.

The rearrangement uses TRBV7-2 and TRBJ1-5; maybe TRBD1 (5 bases). V shed 1 base and J shed 9 bases, with 10 bases lying between them. The CDR3 is 13 residues long. In germline, CDR1 is SGHTA, CDR2 FQGNSA. CDR3 nucleotides: TGTGCCAGCAGCTTAGATGGGGGGAGGCCCCAGCATTTT. Translated: CASSLDGGRPQHF.

The sample holds a few counts of this clone. The genes are TRBV28 and TRBJ1-6; weak D call: TRBD1 (5 bases). Looked up from germline, CDR1 is MDHEN and CDR2 is SYDVKM. V was shortened by 2 bases and J by 0 bases, with 20 bases between the two germline ends. This CDR3 has 20 amino acids. This CDR3 is CASSLPRQGGERSYNSPLHF. Here the CDR3 DNA reads TGTGCCAGCAGTTTACCCCGGCAGGGTGGAGAACGCTCCTATAATTCACCCCTCCACTTT.

CDR3 amino acids: CASSFRQGKSREQYF. In DNA form, the CDR3 reads TGTGCCAGCAGTTTTCGGCAGGGAAAATCGAGGGAGCAGTACTTC. This chain connects TRBV28 to TRBJ2-7; D possibly corresponds to TRBD1 (5 bases). Germline V lookup: CDR1 MDHEN, CDR2 SYDVKM. This CDR3 has 15 residues. Trimming pared 3 bases from V and 7 bases from J, leaving 19 bases between. Variable domain in full (rest from reference TRBV28 and TRBJ2-7): DVKVTQSSRYLVKRTGEKVFLECVQDMDHENMFWYRQDPGLGLRLIYFSYDVKMKEKGDIPEGYSVSREKKERFSLILESASTNQTSMYLCASSFRQGKSREQYFGPGTRLTVT.

The V and J genes are TRBV5-1 and TRBJ1-4; D unclear. Trimming stripped 0 bases from V and 7 bases from J, with 13 bases between. Germline-derived CDR1 and CDR2 are SGHRS and YFSETQ. The CDR3 length is 15 residues. In nucleotides, the CDR3 is TGCGCCAGCAGCTTGGGGGCAGATATACGTGAAAAACTGTTTTTT. It encodes CASSLGADIREKLFF.

The CDR3 sequence: CASSIAVSYNEQFF. The CDR3 DNA reads as TGTGCCAGTAGTATAGCGGTGTCCTACAATGAGCAGTTCTTC. This chain connects TRBV19 to TRBJ2-1; D gene uncertain. CDR1 and CDR2 (germline): LNHDA, SQIVND (reference sequence). The V end was cut by 1 base, the J end by 1 base, with 5 bases between. This CDR3 has 14 residues. The full variable domain, with the rest looked up from reference TRBV19 and TRBJ2-1, is DGGITQSPKYLFRKEGQNVTLSCEQNLNHDAMYWYRQDPGQGLRLIYYSQIVNDFQKGDIAEGYSVSREKKESFPLTVTSAQKNPTAFYLCASSIAVSYNEQFFGPGTRLTVL.

This clone was counted a few times. The chain joins TRBV2 to TRBJ1-5, with 7 bases fitting TRBD1. J lost 7 bases, V lost 2 bases, and 5 bases had no gene match. Germline V CDR1 and CDR2: SNHLY, FYNNEI. This CDR3 is 14 amino acids long. CDR3 DNA sequence: TGTGCCAGCAGTGAACGGGGGGGACAGCAGCCCCAGCATTTT. Translating gives CASSERGGQQPQHF.

This sequence joins TRBV6-1 and TRBJ1-3, with 12 bases identical to TRBD1. Germline V gives CDR1 MNHNS, CDR2 SASEGT. The CDR3 has 16 residues. V lost 2 bases to trimming and J lost 4 bases; unmatched junction nucleotides: 3. The CDR3 nucleotides are TGTGCCAGCAGTGAACCGGGACAGGGGGCAGGAAACACCATATATTTT. Protein product: CASSEPGQGAGNTIYF.

V usage is TRBV9 and J usage is TRBJ2-7; the D gene is possibly TRBD2 (6 bases). Germline CDR1 SGDLS, CDR2 YYNGEE. The CDR3 runs to 13 residues. V gave up 3 bases and J gave up 7 bases, with 14 bases separating them. The CDR3 sequence is CASSARLVGEQYF. CDR3 DNA: TGTGCCAGCAGCGCCAGACTAGTCGGTGAGCAGTACTTC. Full variable domain (missing parts from reference TRBV9 and TRBJ2-7): DSGVTQTPKHLITATGQRVTLRCSPRSGDLSVYWYQQSLDQGLQFLIQYYNGEERAKGNILERFSAQQFPDLHSELNLSSLELGDSALYFCASSARLVGEQYFGPGTRLTVT.

The chain carries TRBV15 and TRBJ2-1; 10 nucleotides line up with TRBD2. V lost 6 bases and J lost 8; bases outside the gene matches: 10. CDR3 length: 15 residues. Looked up from germline, CDR1 is LNHNV and CDR2 is YYDKDF (reference sequence). CDR3 residues: CATSSGLAGVYEQFF. The DNA for the CDR3 is TGTGCCACCAGTAGTGGGCTAGCGGGAGTCTATGAGCAGTTCTTC.

This clone was seen a few times. The V and J genes are TRBV6-5 and TRBJ2-7; the match to TRBD1 covers 9 bases. Germline-derived CDR1 and CDR2 are MNHEY and SVGAGI. The CDR3 consists of 14 residues. V shed 5 bases, J shed 3 bases, and the junction held 5 bases outside the gene matches. DNA of the CDR3: TGTGCCAGCAGTCCGGGACAGGGCCTCTACGAGCAGTACTTC. It specifies CASSPGQGLYEQYF.

The chain couples TRBV28 to TRBJ1-1; D might be TRBD1 (6 bases). Germline CDR1 reads MDHEN; CDR2 reads SYDVKM. V lost 11 bases and J lost 6, with 16 bases in between. The CDR3 covers 12 residues. Written as DNA, the CDR3 is TGTGCCCTTCGGGGGGGCGTCGCTGAAGCTTTCTTT. It specifies CALRGGVAEAFF.